Shown below are 26 T cell receptor beta chains from a single sample sequenced in a study of cytomegalovirus exposure and HLA in healthy donors. Researchers ran the PCR with 60 Vbeta and 13 Jbeta primers. Assay: immunoSEQ multiplex PCR; the TCRdb copy retains only in-frame clones and omits some. The table for this sample gives 35,000 to 45,000 clones. Input material: PBMCs. These receptors were taken from a man in his thirties or forties in good health and CMV-seronegative.

The V and J genes are TRBV14 and TRBJ1-1; D is unresolved. V lost 0 bases to trimming and J lost 1 base, with 3 bases between them. This CDR3 region has 13 residues. Per germline, CDR1 SGHDN and CDR2 FVKESK. The CDR3 protein is CASSQEQNTEAFF. The DNA for the CDR3 is TGTGCCAGCAGCCAAGAACAGAACACTGAAGCTTTCTTT.

The gene calls are TRBV30 and TRBJ1-2; 10 nucleotides line up with TRBD1. Trimming removed 3 bases from V and 8 bases from J; junction bases left unmatched: 9. The germline CDR1 and CDR2 sequences are GTSNPN and SVGIG (reference sequence). The CDR3 has 14 residues. This CDR3 reads CAWRDTGTGVGYTF. The CDR3 DNA sequence: TGTGCCTGGAGAGATACCGGGACAGGGGTAGGCTACACCTTC.

This chain connects TRBV29-1 to TRBJ1-5; D not certain. The germline CDR1 and CDR2 sequences are SQVTM and ANQGSEA. CDR3 length: 14 amino acids. The V end was cut by 4 bases, the J end by 4 bases, with 14 bases between. The CDR3 DNA is TGCAGCGTTGTTTCCGGGGTTGGGAATCAGCCCCAGCATTTT. This codes for CSVVSGVGNQPQHF. Full variable domain (remainder filled in from reference TRBV29-1 and TRBJ1-5): SAVISQKPSRDICQRGTSLTIQCQVDSQVTMMFWYRQQPGQSLTLIATANQGSEATYESGFVIDKFPISRPNLTFSTLTVSNMSPEDSSIYLCSVVSGVGNQPQHFGDGTRLSIL.

This chain joins TRBV7-2 and TRBJ1-2; 10 bases fit TRBD1. CDR1 SGHTA and CDR2 FQGNSA come from the germline V gene. The CDR3 runs 12 residues. Trimming cost V 1 base and J 12 bases; bases outside gene matches: 2. CDR3 residues: CASSLGGTGDTF. As DNA, the CDR3 is TGTGCCAGCAGCTTAGGGGGGACAGGGGACACCTTC.

This chain uses TRBV2 with TRBJ1-1; D is uncertain. The V and J ends lost 4 bases and 1 base respectively, with 7 bases between them. Per the germline V gene, CDR1 is SNHLY and CDR2 is FYNNEI. The CDR3 length is 13 residues. The CDR3 reads CASSVTENTEAFF. The CDR3 nucleotides read TGTGCCAGCAGTGTAACTGAGAACACTGAAGCTTTCTTT.

The chain uses TRBV10-3 and TRBJ2-3; no firm D call. Per germline, CDR1 ENHRY and CDR2 SYGVKD. The CDR3 extends over 10 amino acids. V lost 10 bases and J 5 bases, leaving 7 bases between the germline ends. The CDR3 coding sequence is TGTGCCACCGCAGGAGATACGCAGTATTTT. The encoded protein is CATAGDTQYF.

The genes are TRBV29-1 and TRBJ2-7; 7 positions match TRBD2. CDR1 and CDR2 from the germline V gene are SQVTM and ANQGSEA. V gave up 7 bases and J gave up 0 bases; unmatched junction bases: 9. CDR3 length: 14 amino acids. CDR3 coding DNA: TGCAGCGCCTACCGCGGCGGGAGCTCCTACGAGCAGTACTTC. Residues: CSAYRGGSSYEQYF.

The chain recombines TRBV2 with TRBJ1-1; D ambiguous. The CDR3 is 13 amino acids. Trimming removed 6 bases at V and 5 bases at J, with 13 bases between. The germline CDR1 and CDR2 sequences are SNHLY and FYNNEI. In nucleotides, the CDR3 is TGTGCCAGCAGCCTTGACATTGCAACTGAAGCTTTCTTT. The encoded protein is CASSLDIATEAFF.

The chain combines TRBV19 with TRBJ2-3, with unresolved D. CDR1 LNHDA and CDR2 SQIVND come from the germline V gene (reference sequence). V lost 1 base to trimming and J lost 4 bases, with 12 bases between them. The CDR3 length is 15 residues. CDR3 in DNA: TGTGCCAGTAGTATAGTTGGTAGCATGGCAGATACGCAGTATTTT. Translating gives CASSIVGSMADTQYF.

CDR3 nucleotide sequence: TGTGCCAGCAGTGACAGGGACTTGAACACTGAAGCTTTCTTT. Encoded protein: CASSDRDLNTEAFF. This rearrangement joins TRBV6-6 to TRBJ1-1, with 7 nucleotides matching TRBD1. The germline CDR1 and CDR2 sequences are MNHNY and SVGAGI (reference sequence). This CDR3 is 14 amino acids long. With 5 bases clipped from V and 0 bases from J, the junction kept 3 bases outside the gene matches.

J is TRBJ1-4 and V is TRBV27; TRBD1 agrees at 7 bases. CDR3 length equals 14 residues. Unmatched junction bases numbered 2, after V lost 7 bases and J lost 0 bases. Germline CDR1 and CDR2: MNHEY and SMNVEV (reference sequence). The CDR3 DNA reads TGTGCCAGCACCGGGACAGCAACTAATGAAAAACTGTTTTTT. This gives the protein CASTGTATNEKLFF. Combining the CDR3 with reference TRBV27 and TRBJ1-4 gives the whole variable domain EAQVTQNPRYLITVTGKKLTVTCSQNMNHEYMSWYRQDPGLGLRQIYYSMNVEVTDKGDVPEGYKVSRKEKRNFPLILESPSPNQTSLYFCASTGTATNEKLFFGSGTQLSVL.

V gene TRBV11-2 combines with J gene TRBJ2-7; D gene unclear. V lost 2 bases and J 2 bases, leaving 13 bases between the germline ends. CDR3 length: 15 amino acids. CDR1 is SGHAT, CDR2 FQNNGV, per germline. CDR3 coding DNA: TGTGCCAGCAGCTTATCTCAGAGGAGCGCCTACGAGCAGTACTTC. This codes for CASSLSQRSAYEQYF.

The chain links TRBV6-1 to TRBJ2-7; TRBD1 matches 7 bases. The CDR3 loop spans 16 amino acids. CDR1 is MNHNS, CDR2 SASEGT, per germline. V trimming: 3 bases; J trimming: 3 bases; junction bases outside the gene matches: 11. CDR3 protein: CASSEIGGDLDYEQYF. The CDR3 region has the DNA TGTGCCAGCAGTGAGATAGGGGGCGATCTAGACTACGAGCAGTACTTC.

The rearrangement links TRBV7-6 to TRBJ2-5; a weak D match, TRBD2 (6 bases). V was cut by 2 bases and J by 7 bases, with 23 bases left in between. CDR1 SGHVS and CDR2 FNYEAQ come from the germline V gene. The CDR3 has 17 residues. The DNA of the CDR3 is TGTGCCAGCAGCTTAAGGCTAGCGTCTGGCGGAAGAGGGACCCAGTACTTC. This codes for CASSLRLASGGRGTQYF.

The CDR3 here is CASSLGGTQYASYEQYF. The CDR3 coding sequence is TGCGCCAGCAGCTTGGGGGGGACTCAATACGCGAGCTACGAGCAGTACTTC. This chain links TRBV5-1 with TRBJ2-7, with D tentatively TRBD2 (6 bases). Germline-derived CDR1 and CDR2 are SGHRS and YFSETQ. The CDR3 is 17 amino acids. Trimming cost V 0 bases and J 3 bases, with 19 bases left between them.

The chain joins TRBV21-1 to TRBJ2-2; the table names TRBD2, a call not compared with the DNA. TRBV21-1 is reported as a pseudogene. The CDR3 length is 18 residues. The CDR3 DNA is TGTGCCAGCAGCAGTGGCCTATCGGGACTCATGAACACCGGGGAGCTGTTTTTT. The encoded protein is CASSSGLSGLMNTGELFF.

This sequence joins TRBV7-9 and TRBJ1-3; TRBD1 might be the D (5 bases). V shed 0 bases and J shed 6 bases, with 12 bases lying between them. The CDR3 runs to 15 residues. Germline loops: CDR1 SEHNR, CDR2 FQNEAQ (reference sequence). The CDR3 spells CASSLAPQGENTIYF. The DNA of the CDR3 is TGTGCCAGCAGCTTAGCCCCTCAGGGTGAAAACACCATATATTTT.

This chain's CDR3 is CASSEWTSSNQPQHF. DNA for the CDR3: TGTGCCAGCAGTGAGTGGACAAGTAGCAATCAGCCCCAGCATTTT. This sequence joins TRBV6-1 and TRBJ1-5, with a weak D call TRBD1 (5 bases). V was trimmed by 3 bases and J by 0 bases, leaving 9 bases between them. CDR3 length equals 15 residues. Germline V gene data show CDR1 as MNHNS and CDR2 as SASEGT.

This sequence joins TRBV7-9 and TRBJ2-1, with TRBD2 matching over 8 bases. The V gene's germline CDR1 is SEHNR and CDR2 FQNEAQ (reference sequence). CDR3 length: 17 residues. Unmatched junction bases numbered 11, after V lost 0 bases and J lost 7 bases. CDR3 sequence reads: CASSLAGTRGGANEQFF. CDR3 nucleotide sequence: TGTGCCAGCAGCTTAGCAGGGACTAGAGGGGGGGCTAATGAGCAGTTCTTC.

V and J are TRBV7-9 and TRBJ2-7; 9 nucleotides match TRBD1. The CDR3 contains 14 residues. Germline-derived CDR1 and CDR2 are SEHNR and FQNEAQ (reference sequence). V was clipped by 4 bases and J by 6 bases; unmatched bases: 7. For the CDR3, the DNA is TGTGCCAGCAGCTGGGGGACAGGGACGGGCGAGCAGTACTTC. Translation: CASSWGTGTGEQYF.

V gene TRBV19 combines with J gene TRBJ2-7; 8 nucleotides match TRBD2. Germline V gene data show CDR1 as LNHDA and CDR2 as SQIVND (reference sequence). Trimming removed 6 bases from V and 2 bases from J; junction bases left unmatched: 3. The CDR3 runs 13 residues. The chain's CDR3 is CASRDSGTYEQYF. The CDR3 DNA sequence: TGTGCCAGTAGGGATAGCGGGACCTACGAGCAGTACTTC.

The rearrangement uses TRBV19 and TRBJ2-5, with 7 nucleotides matching TRBD1. The CDR3 has 15 residues. The germline V gene encodes CDR1 LNHDA and CDR2 SQIVND (reference sequence). V lost 4 bases to trimming and J lost 2 bases; unmatched junction nucleotides: 7. The CDR3 is CASSTRRGPQETQYF. The CDR3 DNA reads TGTGCCAGTAGTACCCGTAGGGGGCCTCAAGAGACCCAGTACTTC.

The chain employs TRBV9 and TRBJ2-7; TRBD1 aligns across 8 bases. CDR3 length equals 15 residues. Trimming removed 6 bases from V and 3 bases from J; junction bases left unmatched: 11. CDR1 and CDR2 (germline): SGDLS, YYNGEE. This CDR3 is CASTDSGTGLYEQYF. DNA for the CDR3: TGTGCCAGCACCGACTCCGGGACAGGTCTCTACGAGCAGTACTTC.

The V call is TRBV10-2, the J call TRBJ2-1; weak D call: TRBD1 (6 bases). The V gene's germline CDR1 is WSHSY and CDR2 SAAADI. V gave up 8 bases and J gave up 0 bases, with 11 bases separating them. The CDR3 covers 14 residues. The DNA for the CDR3 is TGCGCCAGCGGTTACAGGGACTCCTACAATGAGCAGTTCTTC. Residues: CASGYRDSYNEQFF.

This chain links TRBV27 with TRBJ2-7, with 8 bases identical to TRBD2. Losses at the gene ends were 6 bases for V and 2 bases for J; bases not matched to a gene: 9. Germline loops: CDR1 MNHEY, CDR2 SMNVEV (reference sequence). This CDR3 comprises 15 residues. The CDR3 sequence is CASSPGLASAYEQYF. The CDR3 DNA is TGTGCCAGCAGCCCTGGACTAGCCTCGGCCTACGAGCAGTACTTC.

This chain uses TRBV7-9 with TRBJ2-7; tentatively, D is TRBD1 (6 bases). The CDR3 loop spans 15 amino acids. Trimming left V 5 bases short and J 6 bases short, with 20 bases between. The germline V gene has CDR1 SEHNR and CDR2 FQNEAQ (reference sequence). CDR3: CASSAPSGTPREQYF. The DNA of the CDR3 is TGTGCCAGCAGCGCCCCATCCGGGACACCCCGCGAGCAGTACTTC.